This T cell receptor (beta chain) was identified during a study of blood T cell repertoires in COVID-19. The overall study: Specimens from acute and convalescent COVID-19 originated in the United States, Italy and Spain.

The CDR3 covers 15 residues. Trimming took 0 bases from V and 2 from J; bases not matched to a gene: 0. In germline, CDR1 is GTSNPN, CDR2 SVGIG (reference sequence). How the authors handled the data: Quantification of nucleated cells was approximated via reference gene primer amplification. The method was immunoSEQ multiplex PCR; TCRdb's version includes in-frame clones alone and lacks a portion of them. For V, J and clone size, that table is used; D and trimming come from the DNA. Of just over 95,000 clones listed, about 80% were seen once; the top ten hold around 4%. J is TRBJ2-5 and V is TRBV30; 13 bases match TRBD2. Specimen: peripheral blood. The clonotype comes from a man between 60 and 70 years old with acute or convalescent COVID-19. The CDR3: CAWSVLAGGQETQYF. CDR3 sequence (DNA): TGTGCCTGGAGTGTACTAGCGGGAGGGCAAGAGACCCAGTACTTC.